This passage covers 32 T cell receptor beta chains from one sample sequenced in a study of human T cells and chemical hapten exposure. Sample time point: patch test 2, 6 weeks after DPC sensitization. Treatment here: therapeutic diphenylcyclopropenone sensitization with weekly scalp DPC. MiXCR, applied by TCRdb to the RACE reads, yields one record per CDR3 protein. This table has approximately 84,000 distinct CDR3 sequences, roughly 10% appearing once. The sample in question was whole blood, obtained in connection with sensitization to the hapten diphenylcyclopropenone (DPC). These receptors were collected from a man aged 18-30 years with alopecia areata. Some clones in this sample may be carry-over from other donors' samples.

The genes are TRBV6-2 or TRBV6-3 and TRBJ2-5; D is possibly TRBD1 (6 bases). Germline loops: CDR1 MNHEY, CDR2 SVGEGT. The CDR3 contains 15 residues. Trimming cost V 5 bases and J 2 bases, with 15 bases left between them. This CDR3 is CASSMTNREQETQYF. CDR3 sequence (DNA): TGTGCCAGCAGTATGACCAACAGGGAACAAGAGACCCAGTACTTC.

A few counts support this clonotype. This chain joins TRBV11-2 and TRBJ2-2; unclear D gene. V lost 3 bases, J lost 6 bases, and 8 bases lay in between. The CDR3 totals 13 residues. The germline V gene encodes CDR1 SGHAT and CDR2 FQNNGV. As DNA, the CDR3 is TGTGCCAGCAGCTTCGGCAGGTCCGGGGAGCTGTTTTTT. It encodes CASSFGRSGELFF. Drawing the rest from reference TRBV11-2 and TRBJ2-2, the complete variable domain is EAGVAQSPRYKIIEKRQSVAFWCNPISGHATLYWYQQILGQGPKLLIQFQNNGVVDDSQLPKDRFSAERLKGVDSTLKIQPAKLEDSAVYLCASSFGRSGELFFGEGSRLTVL.

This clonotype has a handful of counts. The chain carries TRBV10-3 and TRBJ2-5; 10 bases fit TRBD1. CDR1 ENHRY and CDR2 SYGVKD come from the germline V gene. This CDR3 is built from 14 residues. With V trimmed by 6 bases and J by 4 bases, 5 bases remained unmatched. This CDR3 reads CAIRPDRGPETQYF. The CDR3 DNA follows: TGTGCCATCAGGCCCGACAGGGGGCCAGAGACCCAGTACTTC.

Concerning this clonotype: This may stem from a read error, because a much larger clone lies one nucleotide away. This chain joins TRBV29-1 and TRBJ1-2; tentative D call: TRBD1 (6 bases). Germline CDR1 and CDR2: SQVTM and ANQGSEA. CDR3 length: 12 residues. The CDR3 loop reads CSVWTANYDYTF. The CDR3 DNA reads TGCAGCGTTTGGACAGCCAACTATGACTACACCTTC.

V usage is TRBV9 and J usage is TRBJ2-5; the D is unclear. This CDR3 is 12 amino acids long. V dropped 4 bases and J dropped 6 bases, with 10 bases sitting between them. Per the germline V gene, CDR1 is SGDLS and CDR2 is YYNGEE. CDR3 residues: CASSPDLQTQYF. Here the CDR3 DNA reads TGTGCCAGCAGCCCGGACCTACAGACCCAGTACTTC.

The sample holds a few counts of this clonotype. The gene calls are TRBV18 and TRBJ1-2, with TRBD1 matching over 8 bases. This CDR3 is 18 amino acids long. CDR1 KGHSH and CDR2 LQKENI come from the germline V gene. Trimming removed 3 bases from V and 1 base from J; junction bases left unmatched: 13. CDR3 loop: CASSPIRGQDNINYGYTF. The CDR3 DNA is TGTGCCAGCTCACCCATAAGGGGACAGGACAATATTAACTATGGCTACACCTTC.

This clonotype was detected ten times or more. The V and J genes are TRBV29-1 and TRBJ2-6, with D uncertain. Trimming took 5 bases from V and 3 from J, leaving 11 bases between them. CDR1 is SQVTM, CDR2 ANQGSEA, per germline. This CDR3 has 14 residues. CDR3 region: CSVSHPFGANVLTF. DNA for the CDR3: TGCAGCGTTTCTCACCCTTTTGGGGCCAACGTCCTGACTTTC. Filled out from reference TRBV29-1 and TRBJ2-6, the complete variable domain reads SAVISQKPSRDICQRGTSLTIQCQVDSQVTMMFWYRQQPGQSLTLIATANQGSEATYESGFVIDKFPISRPNLTFSTLTVSNMSPEDSSIYLCSVSHPFGANVLTFGAGSRLTVL.

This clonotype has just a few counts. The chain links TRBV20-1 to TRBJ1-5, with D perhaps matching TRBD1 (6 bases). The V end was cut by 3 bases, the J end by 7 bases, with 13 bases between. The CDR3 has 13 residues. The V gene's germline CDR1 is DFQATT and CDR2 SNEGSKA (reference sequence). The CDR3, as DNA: TGCAGTGCTAGTTACCAGGGGATCCAGCCCCAGCATTTT. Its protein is CSASYQGIQPQHF.

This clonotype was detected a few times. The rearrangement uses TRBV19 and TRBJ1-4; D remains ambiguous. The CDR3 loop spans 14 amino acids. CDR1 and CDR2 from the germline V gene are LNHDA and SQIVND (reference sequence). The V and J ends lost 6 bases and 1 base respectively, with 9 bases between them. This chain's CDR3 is CASSWRRTNEKLFF. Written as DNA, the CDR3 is TGTGCCAGTAGCTGGAGGAGAACTAATGAAAAACTGTTTTTT.

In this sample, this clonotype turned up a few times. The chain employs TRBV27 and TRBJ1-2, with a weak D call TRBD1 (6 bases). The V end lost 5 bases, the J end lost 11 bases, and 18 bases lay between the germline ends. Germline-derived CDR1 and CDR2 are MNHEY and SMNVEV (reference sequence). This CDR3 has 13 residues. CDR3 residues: CASSPPGTPRYTF. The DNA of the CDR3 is TGTGCCAGCAGTCCACCCGGGACACCGAGGTACACCTTC.

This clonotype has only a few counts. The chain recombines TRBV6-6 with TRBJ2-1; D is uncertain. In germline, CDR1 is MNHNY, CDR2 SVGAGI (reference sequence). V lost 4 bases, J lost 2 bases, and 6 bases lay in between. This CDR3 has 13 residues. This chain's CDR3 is CASSLYAYNEQFF. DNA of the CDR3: TGTGCCAGCAGTTTGTATGCCTACAATGAGCAGTTCTTC.

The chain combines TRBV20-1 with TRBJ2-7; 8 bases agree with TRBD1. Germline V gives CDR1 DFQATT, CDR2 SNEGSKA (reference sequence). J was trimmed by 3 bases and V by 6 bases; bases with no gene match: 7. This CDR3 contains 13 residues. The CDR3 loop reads CSAMGQALYEQYF. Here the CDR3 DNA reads TGCAGTGCAATGGGACAGGCTCTCTACGAGCAGTACTTC.

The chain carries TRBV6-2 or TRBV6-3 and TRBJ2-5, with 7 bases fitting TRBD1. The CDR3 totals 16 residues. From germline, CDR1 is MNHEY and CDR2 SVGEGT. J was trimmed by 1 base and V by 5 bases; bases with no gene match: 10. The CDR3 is CASSETGQKLQETQYF. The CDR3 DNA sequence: TGTGCCAGCAGTGAGACGGGACAGAAACTCCAAGAGACCCAGTACTTC.

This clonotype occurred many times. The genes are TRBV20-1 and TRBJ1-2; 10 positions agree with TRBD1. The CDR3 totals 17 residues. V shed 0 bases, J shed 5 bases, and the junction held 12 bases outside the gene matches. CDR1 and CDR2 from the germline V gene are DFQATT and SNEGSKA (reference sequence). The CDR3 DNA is TGCAGTGCTAGAGATGGGTATTCGGGACAGGGGAATTATGGCTACACCTTC. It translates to CSARDGYSGQGNYGYTF.

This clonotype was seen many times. In DNA, the CDR3 is TGTGCCAGCAGCTTATCCACGGGACAGGGCTACGAGCAGTACTTC. It codes for CASSLSTGQGYEQYF. The chain has TRBV11-2 and TRBJ2-7; the match to TRBD1 covers 9 bases. J lost 3 bases, V lost 2 bases, and 5 bases had no gene match. Germline CDR1 is SGHAT and CDR2 is FQNNGV. The CDR3 runs 15 residues.

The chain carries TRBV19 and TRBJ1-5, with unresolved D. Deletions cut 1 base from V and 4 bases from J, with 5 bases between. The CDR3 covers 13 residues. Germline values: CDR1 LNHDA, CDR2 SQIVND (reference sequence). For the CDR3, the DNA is TGTGCCAGTAGTATAGGAGGTAATCAGCCCCAGCATTTT. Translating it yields CASSIGGNQPQHF.

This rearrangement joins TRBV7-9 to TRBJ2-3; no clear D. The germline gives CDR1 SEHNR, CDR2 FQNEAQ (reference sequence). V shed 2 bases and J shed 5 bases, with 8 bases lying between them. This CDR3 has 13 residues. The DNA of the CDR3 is TGTGCCAGCAGCTTAAGGCAACTAGATACGCAGTATTTT. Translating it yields CASSLRQLDTQYF.

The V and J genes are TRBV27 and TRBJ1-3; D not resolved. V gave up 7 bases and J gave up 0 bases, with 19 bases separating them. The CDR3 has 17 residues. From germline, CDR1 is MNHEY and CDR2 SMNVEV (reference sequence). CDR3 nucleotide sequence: TGTGCCAGCACCCTAGGCCCACGCTCCCACTCTGGAAACACCATATATTTT. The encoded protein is CASTLGPRSHSGNTIYF.

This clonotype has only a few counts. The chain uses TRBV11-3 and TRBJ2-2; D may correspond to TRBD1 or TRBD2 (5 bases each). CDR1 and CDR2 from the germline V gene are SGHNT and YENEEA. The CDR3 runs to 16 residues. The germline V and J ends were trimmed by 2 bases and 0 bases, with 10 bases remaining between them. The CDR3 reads CASSLTEGTNTGELFF. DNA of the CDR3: TGTGCCAGCAGCTTAACAGAGGGGACGAACACCGGGGAGCTGTTTTTT. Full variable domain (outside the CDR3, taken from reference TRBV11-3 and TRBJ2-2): EAGVVQSPRYKIIEKKQPVAFWCNPISGHNTLYWYLQNLGQGPELLIRYENEEAVDDSQLPKDRFSAERLKGVDSTLKIQPAELGDSAVYLCASSLTEGTNTGELFFGEGSRLTVL.

This CDR3 reads CASSQEDRLLEQYF. DNA for the CDR3: TGTGCCAGCAGCCAAGAGGACAGGCTCCTTGAGCAGTACTTC. This chain links TRBV4-2 with TRBJ2-7; 7 bases agree with TRBD1. V gave up 0 bases and J gave up 7 bases; unmatched junction bases: 6. Germline V lookup: CDR1 LGHNA, CDR2 YNFKEQ. This CDR3 has 14 amino acids.

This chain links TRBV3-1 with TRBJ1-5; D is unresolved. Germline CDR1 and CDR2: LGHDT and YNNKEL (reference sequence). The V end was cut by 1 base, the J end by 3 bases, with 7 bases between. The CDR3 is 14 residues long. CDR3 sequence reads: CASSQGQYNQPQHF. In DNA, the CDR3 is TGTGCCAGCAGCCAAGGGCAGTACAATCAGCCCCAGCATTTT.

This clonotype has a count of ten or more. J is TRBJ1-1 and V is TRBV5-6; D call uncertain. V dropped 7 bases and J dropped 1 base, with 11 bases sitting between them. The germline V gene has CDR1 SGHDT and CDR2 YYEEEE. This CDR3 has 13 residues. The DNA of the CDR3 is TGTGCCAGCCAACTTAGGGCGAACACTGAAGCTTTCTTT. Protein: CASQLRANTEAFF.

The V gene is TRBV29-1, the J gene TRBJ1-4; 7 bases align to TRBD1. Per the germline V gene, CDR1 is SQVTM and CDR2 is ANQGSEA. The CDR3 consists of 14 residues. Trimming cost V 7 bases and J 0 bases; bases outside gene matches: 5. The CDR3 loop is CSAKTGPTNEKLFF. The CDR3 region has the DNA TGCAGCGCCAAGACAGGGCCAACTAATGAAAAACTGTTTTTT.

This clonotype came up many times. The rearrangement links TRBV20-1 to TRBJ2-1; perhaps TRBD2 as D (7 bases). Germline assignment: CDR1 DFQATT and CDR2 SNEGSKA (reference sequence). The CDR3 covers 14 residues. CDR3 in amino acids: CSALGGGSYNEQFF. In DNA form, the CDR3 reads TGCAGCGCTTTAGGGGGGGGCTCCTACAATGAGCAGTTCTTC.

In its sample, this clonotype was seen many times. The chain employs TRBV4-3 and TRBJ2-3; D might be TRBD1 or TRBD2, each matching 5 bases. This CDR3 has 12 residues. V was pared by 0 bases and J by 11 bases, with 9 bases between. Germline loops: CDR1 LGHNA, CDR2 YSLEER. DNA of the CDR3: TGCGCCAGCAGCCAAGATGAGGGGATGCAGTATTTT. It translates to CASSQDEGMQYF.

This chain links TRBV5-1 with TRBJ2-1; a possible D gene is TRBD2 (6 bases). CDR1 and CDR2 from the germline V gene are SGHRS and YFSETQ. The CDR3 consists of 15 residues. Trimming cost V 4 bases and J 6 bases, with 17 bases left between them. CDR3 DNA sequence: TGCGCCAGCAGCAAAGGACCGGAGGGGAGCAATGAGCAGTTCTTC. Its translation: CASSKGPEGSNEQFF.

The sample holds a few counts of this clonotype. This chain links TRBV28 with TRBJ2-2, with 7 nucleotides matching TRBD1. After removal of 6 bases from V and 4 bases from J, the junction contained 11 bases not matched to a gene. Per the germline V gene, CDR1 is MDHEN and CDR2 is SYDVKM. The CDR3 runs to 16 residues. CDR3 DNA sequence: TGTGCCAGCAGACCCGCCGGGACAGAGTTCACCGGGGAGCTGTTTTTT. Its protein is CASRPAGTEFTGELFF. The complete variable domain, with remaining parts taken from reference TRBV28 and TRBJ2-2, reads DVKVTQSSRYLVKRTGEKVFLECVQDMDHENMFWYRQDPGLGLRLIYFSYDVKMKEKGDIPEGYSVSREKKERFSLILESASTNQTSMYLCASRPAGTEFTGELFFGEGSRLTVL.

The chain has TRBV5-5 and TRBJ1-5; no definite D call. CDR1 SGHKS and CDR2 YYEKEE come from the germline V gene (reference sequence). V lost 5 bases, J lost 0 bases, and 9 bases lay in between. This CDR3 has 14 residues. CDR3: CASSSEYSNQPQHF. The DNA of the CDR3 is TGTGCCAGCAGTTCGGAGTATAGCAATCAGCCCCAGCATTTT.

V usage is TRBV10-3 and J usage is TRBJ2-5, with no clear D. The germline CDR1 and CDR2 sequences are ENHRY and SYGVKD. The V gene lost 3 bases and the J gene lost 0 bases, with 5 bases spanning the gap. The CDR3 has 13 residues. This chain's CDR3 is CAISDGYQETQYF. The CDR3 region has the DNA TGTGCCATCAGTGACGGCTACCAAGAGACCCAGTACTTC.

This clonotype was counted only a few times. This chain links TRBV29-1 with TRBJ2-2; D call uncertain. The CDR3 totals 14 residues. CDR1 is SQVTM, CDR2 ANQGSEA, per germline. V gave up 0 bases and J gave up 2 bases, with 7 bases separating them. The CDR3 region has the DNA TGCAGCGTTGAAGACATCATAAACACCGGGGAGCTGTTTTTT. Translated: CSVEDIINTGELFF.

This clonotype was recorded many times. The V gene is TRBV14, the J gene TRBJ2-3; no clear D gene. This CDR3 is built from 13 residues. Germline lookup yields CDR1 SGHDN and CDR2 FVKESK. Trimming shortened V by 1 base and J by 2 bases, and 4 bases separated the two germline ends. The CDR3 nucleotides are TGTGCCAGCAGCCAAGGGGACACAGATACGCAGTATTTT. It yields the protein CASSQGDTDTQYF.

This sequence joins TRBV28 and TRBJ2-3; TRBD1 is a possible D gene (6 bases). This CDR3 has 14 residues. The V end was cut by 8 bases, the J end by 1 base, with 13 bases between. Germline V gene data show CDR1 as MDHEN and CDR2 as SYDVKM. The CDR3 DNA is TGTGCCAGCGGTGGACAGAGGGGCACAGATACGCAGTATTTT. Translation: CASGGQRGTDTQYF.